What follows is one T cell receptor (beta chain) and its context. Its antigen remains undetermined. Nothing much larger sits one base from this clone, and base qualities are not available. The library was generated by the immunoSEQ multiplex PCR assay. The hsTCRB Kit was used according to the manufacturer's protocol to amplify rearranged TCR beta chain sequences. Sequencing of TCRB libraries was carried out on an Illumina MiSeq. As for the authors' bioinformatics: The kit vendor's proprietary platform handled demultiplexing, trimming and gene mapping. This is the immuneACCESS table as TCRdb keeps it, with only in-frame sequences that have V and J called. A part of the clones is gone; compared with another copy, unresolved V genes explain less than half, and the rest is unexplained. D and trimming were read from the DNA, whereas the V and J calls and clone size are those reported in that table. The sample table shows around 40,000 clones, and more than 60% are seen once. The ten most abundant clones make up about 6.3% of the sample.

This entry is derived from a study of a mutant IDH1 vaccine in newly diagnosed glioma (dated by TCRdb to 2020 to 2023). With respect to the entire study: Eight vaccinations were administered to patients in weeks 1, 3, 5, 7, 11, 15, 19 and 23, corresponding to visits V03 through V10. Before enrollment, patients had received standard therapy of radiotherapy alone, temozolomide alone, or radiochemotherapy with temozolomide; most received the combination. Vaccination began 4-6 weeks after radiotherapy alone, or alongside temozolomide cycles in the chemotherapy-containing groups. Of the 30 to 35 treated patients, 62.5% were male and around 40% were female, and a mean age of around 40 years was recorded. Peripheral blood samples were drawn at six visits, namely V03 (baseline), V05, V07, V10, V12 and V13. Longitudinal TCRB deep sequencing was done for 25 to 30 treated patients, wherever samples were available for exploratory analyses. Results and caveats for the whole study, not just this receptor: Immune responses induced by the vaccine were seen in around 93% of patients across multiple MHC alleles. It was noted by the authors that analyses of patient blood samples could not be reproduced owing to sample limitations. Availability determined which PBMC samples were chosen for TCRB deep sequencing. Pseudoprogression appeared unrelated to alterations in the top peripheral T cell clonotypes detected by TCRB sequencing.

Including the terminal cysteine and phenylalanine, the CDR3 comprises 13 residues. Kept here is only the CDR3 DNA, which spans 39 bases and is read in frame from base 1. V lost 5 bases and J lost 2 bases; the stretch between them is 9 bases long. The germline V gene (reference sequence) yields SEHNR for CDR1 and FQNEAQ for CDR2. The intended sense of this specimen's time point label: week 23, last vaccination. A 20-mer mutant IDH1 peptide at 300 micrograms in Montanide made up each vaccine dose, which was injected subcutaneously together with topical imiquimod. All donors had newly diagnosed IDH1-mutant astrocytomas of WHO grade 3 or 4 that showed loss of nuclear ATRX. The samples were drawn from NOA16, a multicentre, single-arm, open-label phase I trial in Germany that tested a mutant IDH1 peptide vaccine in humans for the first time. Genomic DNA for TCRB sequencing was extracted from EDTA blood using the DNeasy Blood and Tissue Kit.

Recombination joined TRBV7-9 with TRBJ1-1, with TRBD1 tentatively as D gene (5 bases match). The sequence was obtained from a woman in her thirties or forties with glioma. Some clones in this sample may be carry-over from other donors' samples. The starting material was PBMCs, obtained from a glioma patient whose treatment included an IDH1 peptide vaccine. The CDR3 amino acid sequence is: CASSLDRNTEAFF. The base sequence is TGTGCCAGCAGCCTAGACAGAAACACTGAAGCTTTCTTT.